The 21 T cell receptor beta chains in this list originate from one sample, sequenced in a study of siplizumab effects on memory and regulatory T cells (dated by TCRdb to between 2019 and 2020). Library preparation was by the immunoSEQ multiplex PCR assay. TCRdb retrieved this table from immuneACCESS and kept in-frame rearrangements only. Not all clones are present; in checked studies, unresolved V genes account for under half, and no reason is known for the remainder. This sample has 100,000 or so clones in its table, and 93% of those were observed once. The ten most abundant clones make up around 0.3% of the sample. Source material: CD4+ T cells sorted from blood. All receptors derive from a human donor in good health.

The chain couples TRBV11-1 to TRBJ2-5; D is perhaps TRBD2 (5 bases). The V end was cut by 4 bases, the J end by 1 base, with 10 bases between. CDR1 SGHAT and CDR2 FQDESV come from the germline V gene (reference sequence). CDR3 length equals 14 residues. CDR3 DNA: TGTGCCAGCAGCTCCGGAACTAGCCAAGAGACCCAGTACTTC. It is translated as CASSSGTSQETQYF.

The chain is built from TRBV9 and TRBJ1-2; a possible D gene is TRBD1 (6 bases). The ends were cut back, 3 bases at V and 4 bases at J, with 10 bases in the middle. The germline CDR1 and CDR2 sequences are SGDLS and YYNGEE. The CDR3 length is 13 residues. The CDR3 here is CASSATGSYGYTF. For the CDR3, the DNA is TGTGCCAGCAGCGCAACAGGGAGCTATGGCTACACCTTC.

The chain carries TRBV5-1 and TRBJ2-4; D may match TRBD1 or TRBD2 (6 bases each). This CDR3 is 18 amino acids long. Per the germline V gene, CDR1 is SGHRS and CDR2 is YFSETQ. The germline V and J ends were trimmed by 4 bases and 2 bases, with 22 bases remaining between them. Written as DNA, the CDR3 is TGCGCCAGCAGCCGCGAGCTTTCTGGGGGGCGGACCAAAAACATTCAGTACTTC. Translating gives CASSRELSGGRTKNIQYF.

The V and J genes are TRBV29-1 and TRBJ1-1, with a weak D call TRBD1 (5 bases). V lost 0 bases to trimming and J lost 3 bases, with 8 bases between them. Per germline, CDR1 SQVTM and CDR2 ANQGSEA. The CDR3 is 13 amino acids. Here the CDR3 reads CSVEDHRYTEAFF. CDR3 coding DNA: TGCAGCGTTGAAGATCACAGGTACACTGAAGCTTTCTTT. The variable domain in full, with the rest retrieved from reference TRBV29-1 and TRBJ1-1, is SAVISQKPSRDICQRGTSLTIQCQVDSQVTMMFWYRQQPGQSLTLIATANQGSEATYESGFVIDKFPISRPNLTFSTLTVSNMSPEDSSIYLCSVEDHRYTEAFFGQGTRLTVV.

The chain joins TRBV30 to TRBJ1-1, with D perhaps matching TRBD1 (5 bases). The CDR3 has 16 amino acids. V lost 0 bases to trimming and J lost 1 base, with 15 bases between them. Germline CDR1 GTSNPN, CDR2 SVGIG (reference sequence). CDR3 in DNA: TGTGCCTGGAGTGTTAGCTTCGGGACCCCGAACACTGAAGCTTTCTTT. It codes for CAWSVSFGTPNTEAFF.

The V gene is TRBV5-1, the J gene TRBJ2-5; 10 bases align to TRBD2. The junction had 10 bases not matched to a gene; V was cut back by 0 bases and J by 5 bases. Germline values: CDR1 SGHRS, CDR2 YFSETQ. This CDR3 is 17 amino acids long. The CDR3 protein is CASSLAGLAQSAETQYF. CDR3 DNA: TGCGCCAGCAGCTTGGCGGGACTAGCGCAATCGGCGGAGACCCAGTACTTC.

The chain is built from TRBV7-9 and TRBJ2-2; 8 bases agree with TRBD2. V was clipped by 5 bases and J by 8 bases; unmatched bases: 16. This CDR3 is built from 17 residues. CDR1 and CDR2 from the germline V gene are SEHNR and FQNEAQ (reference sequence). In DNA, the CDR3 is TGTGCCAGCAGCAGTCCAGCGGGAGTTAGGGACCCGGGGGAGCTGTTTTTT. It specifies CASSSPAGVRDPGELFF.

The rearrangement uses TRBV30 and TRBJ1-2, with D unclear. Trimming shortened V by 5 bases and J by 4 bases, and 8 bases separated the two germline ends. In germline, CDR1 is GTSNPN, CDR2 SVGIG (reference sequence). This CDR3 has 11 residues. Here the CDR3 DNA reads TGTGCCTGGTCAGCCCTCTATGGCTACACCTTC. As protein: CAWSALYGYTF.

This chain connects TRBV7-6 to TRBJ2-5; D might be TRBD1 or TRBD2, each matching 5 bases. CDR1 is SGHVS and CDR2 is FNYEAQ in the germline V gene. This CDR3 is 17 amino acids long. V was pared by 4 bases and J by 0 bases, with 18 bases between. CDR3 sequence: CASSSPEGRGDQETQYF. The DNA of the CDR3 is TGTGCCAGCAGCTCCCCCGAGGGGCGAGGGGACCAAGAGACCCAGTACTTC.

This clone showed up just a few times. The chain employs TRBV19 and TRBJ1-2; D remains unclear. Germline CDR1 is LNHDA and CDR2 is SQIVND (reference sequence). The CDR3 is 11 residues long. The V and J ends lost 5 bases and 7 bases respectively, with 8 bases between them. The CDR3 sequence: CASSSEGGYTF. The CDR3 DNA is TGTGCCAGTAGTTCAGAGGGTGGCTACACCTTC.

V usage is TRBV6-1 and J usage is TRBJ1-1; D ambiguous. Germline CDR1 and CDR2: MNHNS and SASEGT. V lost 2 bases to trimming and J lost 1 base, with 5 bases between them. The CDR3 consists of 13 residues. CDR3 residues: CASSEIGNTEAFF. The CDR3 DNA is TGTGCCAGCAGTGAAATAGGGAACACTGAAGCTTTCTTT.

The CDR3 here is CASSSPGQTVQHF. In DNA form, the CDR3 reads TGTGCCAGCAGCTCACCAGGACAGACGGTCCAGCATTTT. V is TRBV7-9 and J is TRBJ1-5; D perhaps matches TRBD1 (6 bases). Germline V lookup: CDR1 SEHNR, CDR2 FQNEAQ (reference sequence). V lost 4 bases and J lost 12, with 16 bases in between. The CDR3 loop spans 13 amino acids. Based on the CDR3 plus reference TRBV7-9 and TRBJ1-5, the full variable domain is DTGVSQNPRHKITKRGQNVTFRCDPISEHNRLYWYRQTLGQGPEFLTYFQNEAQLEKSRLLSDRFSAERPKGSFSTLEIQRTEQGDSAMYLCASSSPGQTVQHFGDGTRLSIL.

This rearrangement joins TRBV4-1 to TRBJ1-3; perhaps TRBD1 as D (5 bases). The CDR3 runs 16 residues. The germline V and J ends were trimmed by 3 bases and 2 bases, with 14 bases remaining between them. The germline V gene encodes CDR1 MGHRA and CDR2 YSYEKL. The CDR3 is CASSQTQGAPGNTIYF. In DNA, the CDR3 is TGCGCCAGCAGCCAGACGCAGGGAGCCCCTGGAAACACCATATATTTT.

The CDR3 loop reads CSVVPGLMGETQYF. The CDR3 DNA follows: TGCAGCGTTGTCCCGGGGCTTATGGGCGAGACCCAGTACTTC. This chain joins TRBV29-1 and TRBJ2-5; D assignment may be TRBD1 or TRBD2 (5 bases each). The V gene lost 4 bases and the J gene lost 5 bases, with 17 bases spanning the gap. There are 14 residues in the CDR3. Germline CDR1 SQVTM, CDR2 ANQGSEA.

V gene TRBV11-3 combines with J gene TRBJ2-1; 8 positions agree with TRBD2. Germline CDR1 is SGHNT and CDR2 is YENEEA. This CDR3 comprises 15 residues. The V and J ends lost 5 bases and 3 bases, in that order; junction bases with no gene match: 6. The CDR3: CASSLRGDNYNEQFF. CDR3 sequence (DNA): TGTGCCAGCAGCCTGCGGGGGGACAACTACAATGAGCAGTTCTTC.

J is TRBJ1-1 and V is TRBV2; D unclear. The germline V gene encodes CDR1 SNHLY and CDR2 FYNNEI. V was pared by 5 bases and J by 0 bases, with 10 bases between. This CDR3 is built from 14 residues. CDR3 bases: TGTGCCAGCAGTCGATCAGGCCTGAACACTGAAGCTTTCTTT. Amino acid sequence: CASSRSGLNTEAFF.

The genes are TRBV4-1 and TRBJ2-5; D remains unclear. This CDR3 is 17 amino acids long. Trimming took 0 bases from V and 2 from J, leaving 16 bases between them. The germline CDR1 and CDR2 sequences are MGHRA and YSYEKL. DNA of the CDR3: TGCGCCAGCAGCCAAGATCCCCCTAGTTTGCTGCAAGAGACCCAGTACTTC. Translation: CASSQDPPSLLQETQYF.

The genes are TRBV20-1 and TRBJ2-5; D gene unclear. The V gene lost 5 bases and the J gene lost 5 bases, with 9 bases spanning the gap. The CDR3 has 11 amino acids. CDR1 and CDR2 (germline): DFQATT, SNEGSKA (reference sequence). As DNA, the CDR3 is TGCAGTGCTCTACCTGGGGAGACCCAGTACTTC. It codes for CSALPGETQYF.

V usage is TRBV7-6 and J usage is TRBJ2-1; 10 bases are shared with TRBD1. CDR3 length equals 16 residues. V shed 1 base and J 5 bases; nucleotides not matched to a gene: 5. Germline-derived CDR1 and CDR2 are SGHVS and FNYEAQ. The CDR3 bases are TGTGCCAGCAGCTTAGAAAGAGGGACAGGGGACAATGAGCAGTTCTTC. This codes for CASSLERGTGDNEQFF.

In this sample, this clone turned up once. This rearrangement joins TRBV5-1 to TRBJ1-5; no clear D gene. Between the trimmed V and J ends, which lost 2 bases and 0 bases, there was a span of 9 bases. The CDR3 loop spans 15 amino acids. Looked up from germline, CDR1 is SGHRS and CDR2 is YFSETQ. The CDR3 spells CASSLTGNSNQPQHF. DNA for the CDR3: TGCGCCAGCAGCTTAACCGGGAATAGCAATCAGCCCCAGCATTTT.

On this clone: Relative to the germline gene, one junction end is altered; a read error may explain this. This chain links TRBV10-2 with TRBJ2-7, with D perhaps assigned TRBD1 or TRBD2 (5 bases each). CDR3 size: 14 residues. The germline V gene encodes CDR1 WSHSY and CDR2 SAAADI. The CDR3 DNA is TGCGCCAGCCGTGAATGGGACCGCTCCTACGAGCAGTACTTC. This sequence encodes CASREWDRSYEQYF.